The rows below give T cell receptor beta chains drawn from one sample of a study of T cells in Graves' hyperthyroidism and ophthalmopathy. TCRdb reanalysed the multiplex PCR reads using MiXCR and keeps one entry per CDR3 protein. The sample includes fewer than 650,000 distinct CDR3 sequences, around 15% of them seen just once. The sample was blood. The receptors derive from a middle-aged woman with Graves' ophthalmopathy. CDR3s leave out the opening cysteine and the closing phenylalanine or tryptophan.

J gene,V gene,CDR3 protein
TRBJ2-7,TRBV28,AGSPGLAESYEQY
TRBJ1-2,TRBV20-1,SASENDGYT
TRBJ2-7,TRBV7-2,ASSRTSGRGDSYEQY
TRBJ1-5,TRBV19,ASTKDRLLNQPQH
TRBJ2-7,TRBV2,ASKDSGEAYEQY
TRBJ2-2,TRBV5-4,ASSSKQSGELF
TRBJ2-5,TRBV4-3,ASSQGTGGRETQY
TRBJ1-3,TRBV19,ASIKADRRNTIY
TRBJ1-2,TRBV28,ASGLDYQLHGYT
TRBJ2-6,TRBV11-2,ASGPPLGVRTGANVLT
TRBJ1-2,TRBV7-9,ASSLGWQGVGGYT
TRBJ1-2,TRBV30,AWRGLSRNYGYT